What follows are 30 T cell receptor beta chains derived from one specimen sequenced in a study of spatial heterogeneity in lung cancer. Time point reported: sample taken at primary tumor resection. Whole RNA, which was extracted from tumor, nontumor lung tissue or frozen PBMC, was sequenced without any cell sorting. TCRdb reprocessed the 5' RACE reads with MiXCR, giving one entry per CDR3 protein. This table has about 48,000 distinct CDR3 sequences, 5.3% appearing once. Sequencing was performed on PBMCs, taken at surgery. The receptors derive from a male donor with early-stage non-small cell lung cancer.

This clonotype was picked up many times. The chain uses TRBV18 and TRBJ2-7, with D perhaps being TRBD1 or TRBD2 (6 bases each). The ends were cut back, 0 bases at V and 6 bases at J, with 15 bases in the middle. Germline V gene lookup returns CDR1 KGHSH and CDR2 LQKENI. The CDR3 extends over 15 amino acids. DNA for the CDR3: TGTGCCAGCTCACCACCCTCTCGGGGGCTTTCCGAGCAGTACTTC. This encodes CASSPPSRGLSEQYF.

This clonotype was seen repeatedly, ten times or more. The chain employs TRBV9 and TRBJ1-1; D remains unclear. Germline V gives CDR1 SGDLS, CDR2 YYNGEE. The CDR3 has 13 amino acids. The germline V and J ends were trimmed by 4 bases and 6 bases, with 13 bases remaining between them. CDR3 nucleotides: TGTGCCAGCAGCCGCTTTAGGCAGGCTGAAGCTTTCTTT. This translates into CASSRFRQAEAFF.

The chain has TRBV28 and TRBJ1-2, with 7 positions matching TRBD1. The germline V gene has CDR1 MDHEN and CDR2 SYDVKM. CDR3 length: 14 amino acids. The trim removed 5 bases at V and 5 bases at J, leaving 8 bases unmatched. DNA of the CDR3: TGTGCCAGCAGTAAGGGGGCCGGCACATATGGCTACACCTTC. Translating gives CASSKGAGTYGYTF.

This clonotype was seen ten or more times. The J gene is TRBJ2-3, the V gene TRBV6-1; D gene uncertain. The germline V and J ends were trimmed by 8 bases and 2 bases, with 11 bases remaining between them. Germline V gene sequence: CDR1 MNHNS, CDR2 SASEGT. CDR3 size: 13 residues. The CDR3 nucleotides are TGTGCCAGCTCCGTGGATGCCACAGATACGCAGTATTTT. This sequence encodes CASSVDATDTQYF.

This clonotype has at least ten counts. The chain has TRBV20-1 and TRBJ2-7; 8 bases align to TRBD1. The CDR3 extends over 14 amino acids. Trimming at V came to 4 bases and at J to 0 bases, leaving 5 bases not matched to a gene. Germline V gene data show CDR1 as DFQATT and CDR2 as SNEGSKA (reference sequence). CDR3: CSAMSGTGSYEQYF. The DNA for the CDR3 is TGCAGTGCTATGTCCGGGACAGGCTCCTACGAGCAGTACTTC.

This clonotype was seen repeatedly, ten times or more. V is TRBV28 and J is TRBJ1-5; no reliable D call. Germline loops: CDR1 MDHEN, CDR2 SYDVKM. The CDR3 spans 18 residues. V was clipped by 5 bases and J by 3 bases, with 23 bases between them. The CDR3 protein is CASSPTYTGTVINQPQHF. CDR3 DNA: TGTGCCAGCAGTCCTACTTATACGGGAACAGTAATCAATCAGCCCCAGCATTTT.

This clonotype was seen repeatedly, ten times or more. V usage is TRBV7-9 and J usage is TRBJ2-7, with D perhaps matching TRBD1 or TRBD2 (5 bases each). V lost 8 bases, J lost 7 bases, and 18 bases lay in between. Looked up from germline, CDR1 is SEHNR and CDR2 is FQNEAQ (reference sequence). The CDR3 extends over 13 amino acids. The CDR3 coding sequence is TGTGCCAGCGCCGGGACGCCTTCTTGGGAGCAGTACTTC. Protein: CASAGTPSWEQYF.

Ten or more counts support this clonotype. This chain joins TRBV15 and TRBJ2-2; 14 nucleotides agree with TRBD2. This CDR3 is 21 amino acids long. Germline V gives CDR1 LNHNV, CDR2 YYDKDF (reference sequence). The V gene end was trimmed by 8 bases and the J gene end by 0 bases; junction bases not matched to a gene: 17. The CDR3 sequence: CATSIGRLAGGPETNTGELFF. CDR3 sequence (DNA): TGTGCCACCTCAATCGGGAGACTAGCGGGAGGGCCCGAGACGAACACCGGGGAGCTGTTTTTT.

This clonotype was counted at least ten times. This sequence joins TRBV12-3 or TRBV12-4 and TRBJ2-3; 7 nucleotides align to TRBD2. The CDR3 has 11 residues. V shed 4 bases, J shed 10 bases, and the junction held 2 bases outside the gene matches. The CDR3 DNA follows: TGTGCCAGCAGTTACCGGGAGGCGCAGTATTTT. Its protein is CASSYREAQYF.

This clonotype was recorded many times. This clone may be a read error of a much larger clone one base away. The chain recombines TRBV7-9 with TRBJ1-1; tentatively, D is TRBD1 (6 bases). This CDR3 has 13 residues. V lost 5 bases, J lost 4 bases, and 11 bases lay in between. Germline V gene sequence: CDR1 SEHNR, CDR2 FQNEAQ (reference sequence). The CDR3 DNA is TGTGCCAGCAGCCGACAGGAGGGCACTGAAGCTTTCTTT. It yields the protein CASSRQEGTEAFF.

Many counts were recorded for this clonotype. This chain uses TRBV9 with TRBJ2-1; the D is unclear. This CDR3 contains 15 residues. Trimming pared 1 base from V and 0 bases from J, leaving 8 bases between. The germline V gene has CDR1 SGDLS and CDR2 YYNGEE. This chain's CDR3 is CASSVLLDSYNEQFF. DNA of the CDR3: TGTGCCAGCAGCGTACTATTAGACTCCTACAATGAGCAGTTCTTC.

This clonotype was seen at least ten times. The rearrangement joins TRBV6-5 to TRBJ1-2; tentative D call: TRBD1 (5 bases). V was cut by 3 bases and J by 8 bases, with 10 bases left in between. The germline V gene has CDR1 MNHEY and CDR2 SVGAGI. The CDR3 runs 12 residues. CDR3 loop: CASSYEGDGYTF. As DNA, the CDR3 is TGTGCCAGCAGTTATGAAGGGGACGGCTACACCTTC.

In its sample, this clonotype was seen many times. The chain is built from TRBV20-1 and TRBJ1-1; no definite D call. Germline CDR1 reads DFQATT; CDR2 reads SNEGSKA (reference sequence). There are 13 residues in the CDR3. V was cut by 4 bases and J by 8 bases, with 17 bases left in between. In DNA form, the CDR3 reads TGCAGTGCTAAACGGGTCGGGCGAGGAGAAGCTTTCTTT. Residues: CSAKRVGRGEAFF.

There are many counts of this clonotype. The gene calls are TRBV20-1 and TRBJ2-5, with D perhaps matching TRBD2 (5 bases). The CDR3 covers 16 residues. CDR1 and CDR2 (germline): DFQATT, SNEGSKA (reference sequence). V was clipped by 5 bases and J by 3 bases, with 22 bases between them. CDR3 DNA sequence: TGCAGTGCTCGCTGGTTCGGTCGGGGAGATGAAGAGACCCAGTACTTC. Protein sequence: CSARWFGRGDEETQYF.

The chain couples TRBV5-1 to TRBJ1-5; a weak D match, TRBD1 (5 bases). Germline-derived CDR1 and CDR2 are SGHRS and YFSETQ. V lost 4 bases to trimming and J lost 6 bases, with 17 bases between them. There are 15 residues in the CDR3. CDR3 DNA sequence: TGCGCCAGCAGCCCGGGACCCCAGATGGGTCAGCCCCAGCATTTT. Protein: CASSPGPQMGQPQHF.

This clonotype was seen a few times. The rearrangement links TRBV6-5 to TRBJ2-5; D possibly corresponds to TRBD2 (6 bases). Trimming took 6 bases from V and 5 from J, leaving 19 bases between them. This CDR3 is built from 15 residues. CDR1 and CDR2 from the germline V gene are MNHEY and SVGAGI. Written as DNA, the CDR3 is TGTGCCAGCAGCCTGTTTTCCGGCCGGGGGGAGACCCAGTACTTC. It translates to CASSLFSGRGETQYF.

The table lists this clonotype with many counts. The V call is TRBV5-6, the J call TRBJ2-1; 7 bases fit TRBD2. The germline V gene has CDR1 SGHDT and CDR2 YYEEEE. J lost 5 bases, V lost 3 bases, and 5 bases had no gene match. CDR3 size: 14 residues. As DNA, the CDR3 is TGTGCCAGCAGCTGGGGACTATCGGACAATGAGCAGTTCTTC. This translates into CASSWGLSDNEQFF.

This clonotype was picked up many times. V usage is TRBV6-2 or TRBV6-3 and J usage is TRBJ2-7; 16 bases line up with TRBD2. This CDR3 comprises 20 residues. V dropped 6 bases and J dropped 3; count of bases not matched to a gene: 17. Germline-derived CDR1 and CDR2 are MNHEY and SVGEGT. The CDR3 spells CASSPRGLAGGPPPYYEQYF. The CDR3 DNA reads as TGTGCCAGCAGCCCGCGGGGACTAGCGGGAGGGCCTCCTCCGTACTACGAGCAGTACTTC.

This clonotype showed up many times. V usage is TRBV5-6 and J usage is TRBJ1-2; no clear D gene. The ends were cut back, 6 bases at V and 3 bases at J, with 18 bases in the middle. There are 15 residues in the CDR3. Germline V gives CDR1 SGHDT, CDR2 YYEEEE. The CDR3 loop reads CASTLDRTTDYGYTF. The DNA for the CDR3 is TGTGCCAGCACCCTCGACCGCACCACTGACTATGGCTACACCTTC.

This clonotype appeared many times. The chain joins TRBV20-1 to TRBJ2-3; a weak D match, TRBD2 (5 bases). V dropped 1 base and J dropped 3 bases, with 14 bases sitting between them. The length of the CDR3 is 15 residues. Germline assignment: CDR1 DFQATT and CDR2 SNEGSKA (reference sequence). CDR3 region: CSARGEARGTDTQYF. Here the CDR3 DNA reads TGCAGTGCTAGAGGCGAGGCCAGAGGGACAGATACGCAGTATTTT.

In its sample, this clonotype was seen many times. The chain's CDR3 is CASRYLGLNQPQHF. The CDR3 coding sequence is TGTGCCAGCAGATATTTGGGACTCAATCAGCCCCAGCATTTT. The V gene is TRBV6-5, the J gene TRBJ1-5; TRBD1 is a possible D gene (5 bases). The CDR3 has 14 amino acids. The V and J ends lost 6 bases and 3 bases respectively, with 12 bases between them. The germline gives CDR1 MNHEY, CDR2 SVGAGI.

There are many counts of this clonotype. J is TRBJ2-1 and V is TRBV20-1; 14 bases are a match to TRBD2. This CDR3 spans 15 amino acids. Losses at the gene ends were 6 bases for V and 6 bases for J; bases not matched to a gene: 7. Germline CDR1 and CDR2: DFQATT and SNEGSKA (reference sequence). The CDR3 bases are TGCAGTGCGACCCCGGGGACTAGCGGGAGCAATGAGCAGTTCTTC. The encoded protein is CSATPGTSGSNEQFF.

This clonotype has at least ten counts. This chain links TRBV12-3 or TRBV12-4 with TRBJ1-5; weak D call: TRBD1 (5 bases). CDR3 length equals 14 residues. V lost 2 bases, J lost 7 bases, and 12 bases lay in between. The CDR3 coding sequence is TGTGCCAGCAGTTTATCAGGGTTTATGCAGCCCCAGCATTTT. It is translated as CASSLSGFMQPQHF.

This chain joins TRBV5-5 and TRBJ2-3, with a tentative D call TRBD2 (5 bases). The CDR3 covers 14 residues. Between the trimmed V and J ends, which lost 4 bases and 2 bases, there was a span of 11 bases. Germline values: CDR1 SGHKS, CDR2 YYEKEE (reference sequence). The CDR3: CASSTGVNTDTQYF. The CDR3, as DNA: TGTGCCAGCAGCACCGGGGTTAACACAGATACGCAGTATTTT.

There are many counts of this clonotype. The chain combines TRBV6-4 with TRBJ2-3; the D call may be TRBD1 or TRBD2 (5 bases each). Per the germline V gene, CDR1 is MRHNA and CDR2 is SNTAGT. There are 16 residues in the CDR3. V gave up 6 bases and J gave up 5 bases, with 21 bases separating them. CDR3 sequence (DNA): TGTGCCAGCAGACCTGAGGGGCATAACGGAGTAGATACGCAGTATTTT. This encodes CASRPEGHNGVDTQYF.

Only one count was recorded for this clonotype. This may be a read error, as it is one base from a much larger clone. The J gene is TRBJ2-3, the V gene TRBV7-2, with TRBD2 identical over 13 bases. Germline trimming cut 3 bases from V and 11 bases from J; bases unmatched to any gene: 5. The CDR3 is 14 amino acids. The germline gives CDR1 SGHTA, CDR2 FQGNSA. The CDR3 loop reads CASSLETSGGKQYF. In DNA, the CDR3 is TGTGCCAGCAGCTTGGAGACTAGCGGGGGGAAGCAGTATTTT.

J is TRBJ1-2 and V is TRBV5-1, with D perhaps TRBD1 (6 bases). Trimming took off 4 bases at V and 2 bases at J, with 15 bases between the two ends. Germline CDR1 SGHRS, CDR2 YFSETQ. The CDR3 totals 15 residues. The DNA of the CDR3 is TGCGCCAGCAGCCGTGGGGACACCTCCAACTATGGCTACACCTTC. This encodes CASSRGDTSNYGYTF.

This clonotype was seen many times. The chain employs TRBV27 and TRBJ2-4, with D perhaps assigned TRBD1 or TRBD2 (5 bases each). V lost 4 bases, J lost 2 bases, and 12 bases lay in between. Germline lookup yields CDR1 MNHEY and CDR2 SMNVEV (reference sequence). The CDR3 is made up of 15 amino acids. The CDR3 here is CASSSSGRSKNIQYF. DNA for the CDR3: TGTGCCAGCAGTTCGTCGGGACGGTCCAAAAACATTCAGTACTTC.

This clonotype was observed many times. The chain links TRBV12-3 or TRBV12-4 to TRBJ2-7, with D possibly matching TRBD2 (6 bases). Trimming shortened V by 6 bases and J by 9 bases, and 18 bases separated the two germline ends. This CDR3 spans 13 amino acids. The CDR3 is CASSMEGSATQYF. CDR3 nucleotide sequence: TGTGCCAGCAGCATGGAGGGGAGTGCCACGCAGTACTTC.

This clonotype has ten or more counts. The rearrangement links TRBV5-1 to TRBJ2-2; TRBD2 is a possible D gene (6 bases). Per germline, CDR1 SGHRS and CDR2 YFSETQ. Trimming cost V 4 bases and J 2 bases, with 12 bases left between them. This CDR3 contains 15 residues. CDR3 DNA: TGCGCCAGCAGCACGGGACTTCTTAACACCGGGGAGCTGTTTTTT. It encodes CASSTGLLNTGELFF.